This T cell receptor (beta chain) was observed in a study of shared clonotypes between healthy human individuals. TCRdb keeps only in-frame clones here, not all; method: immunoSEQ multiplex PCR. The data contain about 680,000 clones, about 90% of them singletons. Naive-designated CD8 cells lacked CD45RO, were positively enriched for CCR7, and omitted terminally differentiated effector memory CD45RA+ cells. The J segment lost 6 bases and the V segment lost 3 bases, leaving 7 bases of the junction unmatched. The CDR3 contains 15 residues. Germline assignment: CDR1 SGHDN and CDR2 FVKESK. Sequencing was carried out using naive CD8+ T cells sorted from blood. The receptor was derived from a man aged 25-40 years in good health. V and J are TRBV14 and TRBJ2-1; 8 bases are shared with TRBD1. CDR3 sequence: CASSQGQASINEQFF. The CDR3 coding sequence is TGTGCCAGCAGCCAGGGACAGGCCTCAATCAATGAGCAGTTCTTC.